The clone carrying this TCR beta chain was seen once. The data originate from a study of T cell responses to AZD1222 COVID-19 vaccine. Turning to the study itself: The study pooled second doses at about 4 or about 12 weeks.

Produced via immunoSEQ multiplex PCR; TCRdb's table is partial and in-frame only. The sample includes roughly 150,000 clones, roughly nine tenths of them seen just once. This receptor was identified in an adult in good health. The sample in question was peripheral blood, obtained on day 0 of AZD1222 vaccination.

CDR3 region: CASQSDLSLLSPEQYF. CDR3 nucleotides: TGCGCCAGCCAGAGTGACCTGAGCCTTCTCTCCCCCGAGCAGTACTTC. The V call is TRBV10-2, the J call TRBJ2-7; D gene ambiguous. This CDR3 spans 16 amino acids. Trimming left V 8 bases short and J 6 bases short, with 26 bases between. CDR1 is WSHSY, CDR2 SAAADI, per germline.